The clone carrying this T cell receptor beta chain was found a few times. This specimen includes other DNA sequences encoding the same CDR3. This record comes from a study of blood T cell repertoires in COVID-19. The CDR3 is made up of 13 amino acids. V dropped 5 bases and J dropped 6 bases, with 13 bases sitting between them. TCRdb's table, derived via immunoSEQ multiplex PCR, lists solely in-frame clones and lacks some. The table has 150,000 to 200,000 clones, under 85% seen once. This clonotype originated in a man older than 75 with COVID-19, enrolled during active disease. The sequencing input was peripheral blood. The chain recombines TRBV12-3 or TRBV12-4 with TRBJ1-2; the D gene is possibly TRBD1 (5 bases). For the CDR3, the DNA is TGTGCCAGCAGTCTTGGGACTGGGGATGGCTACACCTTC. Translated: CASSLGTGDGYTF.